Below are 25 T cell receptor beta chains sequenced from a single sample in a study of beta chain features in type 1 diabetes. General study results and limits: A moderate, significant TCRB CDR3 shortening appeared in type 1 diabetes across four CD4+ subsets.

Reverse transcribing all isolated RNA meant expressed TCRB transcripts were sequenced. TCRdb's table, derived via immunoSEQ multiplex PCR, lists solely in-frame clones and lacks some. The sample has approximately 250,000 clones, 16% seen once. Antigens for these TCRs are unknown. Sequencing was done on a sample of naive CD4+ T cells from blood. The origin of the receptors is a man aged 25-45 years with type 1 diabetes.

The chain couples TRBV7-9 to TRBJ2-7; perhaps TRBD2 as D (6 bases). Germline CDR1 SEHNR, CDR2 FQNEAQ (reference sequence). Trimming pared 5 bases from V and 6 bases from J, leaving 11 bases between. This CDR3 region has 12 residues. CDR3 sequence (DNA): TGTGCCAGCAGCCCGATCGGGAGCGAGCAGTACTTC. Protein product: CASSPIGSEQYF.

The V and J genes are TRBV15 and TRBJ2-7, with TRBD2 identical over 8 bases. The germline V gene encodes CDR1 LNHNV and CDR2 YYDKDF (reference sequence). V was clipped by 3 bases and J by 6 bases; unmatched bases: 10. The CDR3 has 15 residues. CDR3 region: CATSREGTRSFEQYF. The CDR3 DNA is TGTGCCACCAGCAGGGAGGGGACTAGATCATTCGAGCAGTACTTC.

The CDR3 sequence is CASSFSWTGVNTGELFF. Written as DNA, the CDR3 is TGTGCCAGCAGCTTTAGCTGGACAGGGGTAAACACCGGGGAGCTGTTTTTT. The chain joins TRBV11-3 to TRBJ2-2, with 9 nucleotides matching TRBD1. The CDR3 is 17 residues long. V trimming: 3 bases; J trimming: 2 bases; junction bases outside the gene matches: 7. The V gene's germline CDR1 is SGHNT and CDR2 YENEEA.

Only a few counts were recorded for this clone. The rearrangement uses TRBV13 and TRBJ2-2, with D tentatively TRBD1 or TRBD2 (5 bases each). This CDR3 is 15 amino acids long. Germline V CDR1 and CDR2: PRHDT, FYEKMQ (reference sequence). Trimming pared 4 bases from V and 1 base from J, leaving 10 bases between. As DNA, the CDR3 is TGTGCCAGCAGCTCCCGGGGCAGGAACACCGGGGAGCTGTTTTTT. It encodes CASSSRGRNTGELFF. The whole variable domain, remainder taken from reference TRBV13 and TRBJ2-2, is AAGVIQSPRHLIKEKRETATLKCYPIPRHDTVYWYQQGPGQDPQFLISFYEKMQSDKGSIPDRFSAQQFSDYHSELNMSSLELGDSALYFCASSSRGRNTGELFFGEGSRLTVL.

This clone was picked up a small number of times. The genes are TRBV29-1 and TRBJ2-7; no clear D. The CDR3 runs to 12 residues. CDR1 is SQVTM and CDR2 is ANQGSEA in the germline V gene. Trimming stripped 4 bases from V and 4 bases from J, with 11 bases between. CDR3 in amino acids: CSVAPSIYEQYF. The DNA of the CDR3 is TGCAGCGTTGCTCCTAGTATTTACGAGCAGTACTTC.

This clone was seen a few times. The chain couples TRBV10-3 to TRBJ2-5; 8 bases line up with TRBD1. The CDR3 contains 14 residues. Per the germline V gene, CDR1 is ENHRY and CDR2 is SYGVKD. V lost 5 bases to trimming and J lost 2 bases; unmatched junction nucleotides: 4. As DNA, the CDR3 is TGTGCCATCAGTCCAGGGGGCTTGCAAGAGACCCAGTACTTC. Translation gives CAISPGGLQETQYF.

The CDR3 region is CASSLQGAGETQYF. In DNA, the CDR3 is TGTGCCAGCAGCCTACAGGGGGCTGGGGAGACCCAGTACTTC. The J gene is TRBJ2-5, the V gene TRBV11-2; 9 positions match TRBD1. Per the germline V gene, CDR1 is SGHAT and CDR2 is FQNNGV. After removal of 5 bases from V and 5 bases from J, the junction contained 6 bases not matched to a gene. This CDR3 contains 14 residues.

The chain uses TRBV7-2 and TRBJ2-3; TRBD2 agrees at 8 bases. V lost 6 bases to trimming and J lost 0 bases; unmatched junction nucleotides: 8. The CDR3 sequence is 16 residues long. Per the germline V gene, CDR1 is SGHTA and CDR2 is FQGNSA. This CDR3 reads CASRILAGPSTDTQYF. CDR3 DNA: TGTGCCAGCAGGATCCTAGCGGGCCCCAGCACAGATACGCAGTATTTT.

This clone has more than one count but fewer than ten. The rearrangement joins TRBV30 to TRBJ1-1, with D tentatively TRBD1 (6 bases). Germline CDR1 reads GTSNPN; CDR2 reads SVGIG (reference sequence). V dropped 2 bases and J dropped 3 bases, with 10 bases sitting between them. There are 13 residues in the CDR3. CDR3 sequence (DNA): TGTGCCTGGAGTCCAGGGGAATACACTGAAGCTTTCTTT. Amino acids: CAWSPGEYTEAFF.

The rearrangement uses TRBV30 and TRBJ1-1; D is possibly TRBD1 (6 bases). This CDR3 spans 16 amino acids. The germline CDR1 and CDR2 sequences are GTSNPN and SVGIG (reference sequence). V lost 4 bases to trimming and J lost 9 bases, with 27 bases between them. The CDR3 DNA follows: TGTGCCTGGACTAGGGACGTAGGGGGTAGAGCTTTCCAAGCTTTCTTT. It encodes CAWTRDVGGRAFQAFF. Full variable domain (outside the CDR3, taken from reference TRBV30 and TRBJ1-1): SQTIHQWPATLVQPVGSPLSLECTVEGTSNPNLYWYRQAAGRGLQLLFYSVGIGQISSEVPQNLSASRPQDRQFILSSKKLLLSDSGFYLCAWTRDVGGRAFQAFFGQGTRLTVV.

CDR3 nucleotide sequence: TGTGCCTGGGCCGCGCAGAAGGGCGGGGAGCTGTTTTTT. Translated: CAWAAQKGGELFF. This chain uses TRBV30 with TRBJ2-2; no definite D call. The length of the CDR3 is 13 residues. CDR1 GTSNPN and CDR2 SVGIG come from the germline V gene (reference sequence). Trimming removed 5 bases at V and 7 bases at J, with 14 bases between.

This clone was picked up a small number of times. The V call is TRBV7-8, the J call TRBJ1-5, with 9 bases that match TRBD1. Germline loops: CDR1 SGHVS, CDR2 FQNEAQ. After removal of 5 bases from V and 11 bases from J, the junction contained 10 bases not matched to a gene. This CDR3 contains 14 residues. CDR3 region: CASSMGQGIMAQHF. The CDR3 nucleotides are TGTGCCAGCAGCATGGGACAGGGTATCATGGCCCAGCATTTT.

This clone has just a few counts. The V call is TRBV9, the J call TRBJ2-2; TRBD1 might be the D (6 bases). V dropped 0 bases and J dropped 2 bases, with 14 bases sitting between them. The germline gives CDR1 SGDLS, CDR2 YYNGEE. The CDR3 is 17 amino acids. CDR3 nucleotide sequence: TGTGCCAGCAGCGTAGTAGTCGGGACACATAACACCGGGGAGCTGTTTTTT. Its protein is CASSVVVGTHNTGELFF.

The CDR3 nucleotides read TGTGCCTGGAGTCGAGTTATAGCACTAGAGACCCAGTACTTC. This translates into CAWSRVIALETQYF. The chain is built from TRBV30 and TRBJ2-5, with D hard to call. Per germline, CDR1 GTSNPN and CDR2 SVGIG (reference sequence). With 2 bases removed from V and 4 bases from J, the gap between germline ends came to 14 bases. The CDR3 is made up of 14 amino acids.

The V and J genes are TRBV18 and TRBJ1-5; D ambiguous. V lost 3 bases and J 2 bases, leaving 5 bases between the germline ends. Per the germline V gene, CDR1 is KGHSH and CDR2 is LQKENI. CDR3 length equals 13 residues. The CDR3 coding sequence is TGTGCCAGCTCACCCGATGGCAATCAGCCCCAGCATTTT. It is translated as CASSPDGNQPQHF.

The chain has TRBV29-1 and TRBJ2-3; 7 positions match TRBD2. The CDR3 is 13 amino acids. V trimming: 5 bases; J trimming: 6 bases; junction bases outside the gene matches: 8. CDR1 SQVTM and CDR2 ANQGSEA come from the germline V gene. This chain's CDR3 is CSVSLGLSDTQYF. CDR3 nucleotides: TGCAGCGTTAGCTTGGGACTATCTGATACGCAGTATTTT.

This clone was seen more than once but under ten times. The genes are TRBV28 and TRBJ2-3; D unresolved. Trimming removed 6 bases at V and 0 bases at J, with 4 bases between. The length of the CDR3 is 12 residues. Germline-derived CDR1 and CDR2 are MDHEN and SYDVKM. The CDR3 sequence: CASRVSTDTQYF. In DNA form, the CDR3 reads TGTGCCAGCAGGGTTAGCACAGATACGCAGTATTTT.

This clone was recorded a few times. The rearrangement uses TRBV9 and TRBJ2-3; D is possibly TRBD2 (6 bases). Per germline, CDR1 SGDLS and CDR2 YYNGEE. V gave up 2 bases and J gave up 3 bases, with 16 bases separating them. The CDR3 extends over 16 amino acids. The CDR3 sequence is CASSVVHGRKTDTQYF. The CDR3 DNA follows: TGTGCCAGCAGCGTCGTTCACGGGAGAAAAACAGATACGCAGTATTTT.

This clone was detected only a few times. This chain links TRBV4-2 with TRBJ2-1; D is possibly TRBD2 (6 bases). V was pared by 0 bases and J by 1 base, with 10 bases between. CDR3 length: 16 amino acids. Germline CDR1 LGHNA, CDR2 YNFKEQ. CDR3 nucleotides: TGTGCCAGCAGCCAAGAGGACGGGGGATCCTACAATGAGCAGTTCTTC. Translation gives CASSQEDGGSYNEQFF.

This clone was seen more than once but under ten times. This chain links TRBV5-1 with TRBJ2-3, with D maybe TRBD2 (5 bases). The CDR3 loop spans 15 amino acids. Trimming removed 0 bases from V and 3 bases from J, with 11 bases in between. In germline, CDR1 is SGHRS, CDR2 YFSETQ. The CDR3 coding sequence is TGCGCCAGCAGCTTGGCACGTCGGGGAACAGATACGCAGTATTTT. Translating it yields CASSLARRGTDTQYF.

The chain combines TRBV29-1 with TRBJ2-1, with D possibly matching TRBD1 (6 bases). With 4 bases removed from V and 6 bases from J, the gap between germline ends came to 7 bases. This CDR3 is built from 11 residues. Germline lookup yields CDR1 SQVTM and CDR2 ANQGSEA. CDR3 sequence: CSVGTVNEQFF. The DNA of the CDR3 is TGCAGCGTTGGGACAGTCAATGAGCAGTTCTTC.

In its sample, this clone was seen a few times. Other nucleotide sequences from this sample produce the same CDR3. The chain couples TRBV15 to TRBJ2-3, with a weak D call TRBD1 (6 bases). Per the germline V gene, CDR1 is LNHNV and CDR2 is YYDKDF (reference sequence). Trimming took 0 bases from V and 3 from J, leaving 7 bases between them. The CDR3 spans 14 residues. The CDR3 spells CATSRDRGTDTQYF. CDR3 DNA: TGTGCCACCAGCAGAGATAGGGGGACAGATACGCAGTATTTT.

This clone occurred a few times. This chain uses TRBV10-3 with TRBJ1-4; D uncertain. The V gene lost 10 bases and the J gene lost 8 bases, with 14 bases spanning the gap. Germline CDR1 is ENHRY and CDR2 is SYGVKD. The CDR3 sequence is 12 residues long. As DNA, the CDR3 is TGTGCCACCGGTGATTCAAGGGAAAAACTGTTTTTT. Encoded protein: CATGDSREKLFF.

Written as DNA, the CDR3 is TGTGCCAGCAGTGAACCAGGGGCCGGGGAGCTGTTTTTT. It is translated as CASSEPGAGELFF. The chain employs TRBV25-1 and TRBJ2-2, with D possibly matching TRBD1 (6 bases). The CDR3 length is 13 residues. Trimming took off 2 bases at V and 6 bases at J, with 7 bases between the two ends. Germline V lookup: CDR1 MGHDK, CDR2 SYGVNS.

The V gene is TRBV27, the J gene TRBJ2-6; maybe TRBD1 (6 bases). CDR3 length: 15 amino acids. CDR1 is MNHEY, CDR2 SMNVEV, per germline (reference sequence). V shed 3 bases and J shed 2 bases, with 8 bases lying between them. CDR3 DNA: TGTGCCAGCAGTTTTGAGGGGGCTGGGGCCAACGTCCTGACTTTC. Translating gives CASSFEGAGANVLTF.